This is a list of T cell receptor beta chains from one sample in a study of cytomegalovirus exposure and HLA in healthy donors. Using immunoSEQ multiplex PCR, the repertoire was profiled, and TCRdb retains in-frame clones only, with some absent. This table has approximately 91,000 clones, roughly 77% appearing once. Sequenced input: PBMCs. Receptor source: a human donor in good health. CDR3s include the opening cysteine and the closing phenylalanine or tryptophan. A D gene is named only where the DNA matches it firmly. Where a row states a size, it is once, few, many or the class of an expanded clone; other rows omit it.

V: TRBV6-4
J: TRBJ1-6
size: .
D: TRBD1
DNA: TGTGCCAGCTACTTTGGACAGGGGAATTCACCCCTCCACTTT
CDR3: CASYFGQGNSPLHF

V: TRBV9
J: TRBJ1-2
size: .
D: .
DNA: TGTGCCAGCAGCGTAGACCCGATGTGGGCTGGCTACACCTTC
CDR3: CASSVDPMWAGYTF

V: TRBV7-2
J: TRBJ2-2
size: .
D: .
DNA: TGTGCCAGCAGTCCTGGTGGGCGTGGGGAGCTGTTTTTT
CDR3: CASSPGGRGELFF

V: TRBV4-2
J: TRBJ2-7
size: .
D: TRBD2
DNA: TGTGCCAGCAGCCAAGATAGGACTAGCGCCTCCTACGAGCAGTACTTC
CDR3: CASSQDRTSASYEQYF

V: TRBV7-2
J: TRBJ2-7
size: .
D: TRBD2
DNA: TGTGCCAGCAGCTTAGACTCCGGGGGTGGGAGGGCCCAATACTTC
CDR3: CASSLDSGGGRAQYF

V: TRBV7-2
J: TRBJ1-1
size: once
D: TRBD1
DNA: TGTGCCAGCAGCCCGCGGACAGGGGGCTTTACAGCTGAAGCTTTCTTT
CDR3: CASSPRTGGFTAEAFF

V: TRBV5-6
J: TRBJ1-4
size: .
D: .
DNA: TGTGCCAGCAGCTTCTTGACAGGACCAACTAATGAAAAACTGTTTTTT
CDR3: CASSFLTGPTNEKLFF

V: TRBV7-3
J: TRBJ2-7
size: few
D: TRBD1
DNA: TGTGCCAGCAGCAAACAGGGGGGCGGGGAGCAGTACTTC
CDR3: CASSKQGGGEQYF

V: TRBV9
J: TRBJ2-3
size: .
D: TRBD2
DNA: TGTGCCAGCAGCGTAGTGTCTAGCGGATTAACAGATACGCAGTATTTT
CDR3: CASSVVSSGLTDTQYF

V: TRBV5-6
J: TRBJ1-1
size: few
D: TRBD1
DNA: TGTGCCACCTTTGTCCAGGGACAGGGGTGGGGTGAAGCTTTCTTT
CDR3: CATFVQGQGWGEAFF

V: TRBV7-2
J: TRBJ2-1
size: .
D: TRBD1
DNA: TGTGCCAGCACCCCCGGACAGGGGGGGAATGAGCAGTTCTTC
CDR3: CASTPGQGGNEQFF

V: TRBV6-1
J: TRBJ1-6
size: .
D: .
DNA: TGTGCCAGCAGTGAACGCGGGGTAGAGTTGGATTCACCCCTCCACTTT
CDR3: CASSERGVELDSPLHF

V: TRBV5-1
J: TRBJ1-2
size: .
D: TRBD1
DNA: TGCGCCAGCAGCCAAGGCCCGGGACAGGGGTCGGGGGGCTACACCTTC
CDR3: CASSQGPGQGSGGYTF

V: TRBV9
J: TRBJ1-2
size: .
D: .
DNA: TGTGCCAGCAGCGGCATCCCCGCGGTCTATGGCTACACCTTC
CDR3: CASSGIPAVYGYTF

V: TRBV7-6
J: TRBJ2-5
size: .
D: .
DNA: TGTGCCAGCAGCCGAGGCCACAATTACCAAGAGACCCAGTACTTC
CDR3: CASSRGHNYQETQYF

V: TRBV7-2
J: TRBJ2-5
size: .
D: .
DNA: TGTGCCAGCAGCTTAGATGGGAGAGGCCAAGAGACCCAGTACTTC
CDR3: CASSLDGRGQETQYF

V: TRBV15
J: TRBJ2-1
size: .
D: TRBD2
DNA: TGTGCCACCAGAACCAGCGGGAGTTTCAATGAGCAGTTCTTC
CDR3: CATRTSGSFNEQFF

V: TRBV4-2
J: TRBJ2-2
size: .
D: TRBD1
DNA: TGTGCCAGCAGCCCCCAACAGGGGGCGAACACCGGGGAGCTGTTTTTT
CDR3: CASSPQQGANTGELFF

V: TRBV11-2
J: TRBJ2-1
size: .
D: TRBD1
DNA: TGTGCCAGCAGCAAGGGACAGACCTCCTACAATGAGCAGTTCTTC
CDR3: CASSKGQTSYNEQFF

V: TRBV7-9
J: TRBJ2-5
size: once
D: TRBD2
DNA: TGTGCCAGCAGCTCTCGGTCTAGCGGGACAGAGACCCAGTACTTC
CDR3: CASSSRSSGTETQYF

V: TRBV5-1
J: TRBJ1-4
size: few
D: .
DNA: TGCGCCAGCAGCTTGGGGGGGGATGGGAAAAAACTGTTTTTT
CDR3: CASSLGGDGKKLFF

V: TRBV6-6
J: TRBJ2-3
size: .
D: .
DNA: TGTGCCAGCAGTTACGGGGAGCCCACGCAGTATTTT
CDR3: CASSYGEPTQYF

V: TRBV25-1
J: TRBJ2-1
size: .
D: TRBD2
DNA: TGTGCCAGCAGTGGCGGGGGAACAGGCTATGAGCAGTTCTTC
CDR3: CASSGGGTGYEQFF